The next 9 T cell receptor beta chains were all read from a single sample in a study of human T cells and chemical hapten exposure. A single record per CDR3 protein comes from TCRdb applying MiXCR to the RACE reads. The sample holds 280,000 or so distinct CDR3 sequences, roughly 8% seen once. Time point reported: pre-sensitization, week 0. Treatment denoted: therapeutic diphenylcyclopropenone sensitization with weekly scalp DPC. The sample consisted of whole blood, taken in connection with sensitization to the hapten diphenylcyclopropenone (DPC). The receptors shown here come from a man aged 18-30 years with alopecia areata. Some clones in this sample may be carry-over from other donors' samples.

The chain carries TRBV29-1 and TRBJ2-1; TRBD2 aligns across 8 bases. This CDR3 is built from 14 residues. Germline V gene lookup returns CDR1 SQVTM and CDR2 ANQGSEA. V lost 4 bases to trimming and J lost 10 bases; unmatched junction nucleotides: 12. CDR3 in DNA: TGCAGCGTTGTCGAGCGGGGGCCCTGGGAGGAGCAGTTCTTC. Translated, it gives CSVVERGPWEEQFF.

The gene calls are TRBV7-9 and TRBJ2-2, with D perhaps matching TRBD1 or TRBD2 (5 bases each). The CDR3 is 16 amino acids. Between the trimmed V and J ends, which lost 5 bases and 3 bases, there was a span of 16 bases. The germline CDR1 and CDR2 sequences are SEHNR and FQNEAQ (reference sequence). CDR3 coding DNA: TGTGCCAGCAGCGTCCGGGACGGGAAATACACCGGGGAGCTGTTTTTT. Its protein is CASSVRDGKYTGELFF. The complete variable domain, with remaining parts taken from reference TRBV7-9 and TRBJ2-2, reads DTGVSQNPRHKITKRGQNVTFRCDPISEHNRLYWYRQTLGQGPEFLTYFQNEAQLEKSRLLSDRFSAERPKGSFSTLEIQRTEQGDSAMYLCASSVRDGKYTGELFFGEGSRLTVL.

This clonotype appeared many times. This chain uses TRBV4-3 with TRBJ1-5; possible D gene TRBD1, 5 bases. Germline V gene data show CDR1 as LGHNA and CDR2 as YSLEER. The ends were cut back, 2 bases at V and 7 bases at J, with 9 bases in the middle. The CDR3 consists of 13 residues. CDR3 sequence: CASSQFSGQPQHF. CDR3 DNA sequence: TGCGCCAGCAGCCAATTCTCAGGGCAGCCCCAGCATTTT.

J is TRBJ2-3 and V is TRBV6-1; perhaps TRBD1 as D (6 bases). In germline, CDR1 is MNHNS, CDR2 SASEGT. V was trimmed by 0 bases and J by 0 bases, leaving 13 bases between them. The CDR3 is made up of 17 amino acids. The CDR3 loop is CASSEAQGSPSTDTQYF. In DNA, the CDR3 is TGTGCCAGCAGTGAAGCGCAGGGGTCGCCTAGCACAGATACGCAGTATTTT.

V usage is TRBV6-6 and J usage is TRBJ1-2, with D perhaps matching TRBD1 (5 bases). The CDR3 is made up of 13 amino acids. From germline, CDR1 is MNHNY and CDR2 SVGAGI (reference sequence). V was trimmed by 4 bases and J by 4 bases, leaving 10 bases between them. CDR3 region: CASSSTDFYGYTF. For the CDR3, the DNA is TGTGCCAGCAGTTCGACAGACTTCTATGGCTACACCTTC.

The CDR3 sequence: CASSFGDGLFF. CDR3 nucleotides: TGTGCCAGCAGTTTCGGTGATGGGCTGTTTTTT. The chain links TRBV28 to TRBJ2-2, with D unclear. CDR1 is MDHEN, CDR2 SYDVKM, per germline. V shed 3 bases and J shed 13 bases, with 9 bases lying between them. The CDR3 is 11 amino acids.

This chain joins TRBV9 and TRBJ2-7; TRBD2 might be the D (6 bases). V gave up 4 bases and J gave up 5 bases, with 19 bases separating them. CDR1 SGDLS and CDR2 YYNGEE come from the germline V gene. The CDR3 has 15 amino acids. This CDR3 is CASSTSQRGGDEQYF. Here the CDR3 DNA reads TGTGCCAGCAGCACGTCTCAACGGGGAGGAGACGAGCAGTACTTC.

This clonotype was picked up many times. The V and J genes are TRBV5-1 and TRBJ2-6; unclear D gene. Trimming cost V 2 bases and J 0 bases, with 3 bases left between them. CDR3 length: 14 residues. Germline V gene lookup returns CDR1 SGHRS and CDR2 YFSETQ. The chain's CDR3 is CASSFSSGANVLTF. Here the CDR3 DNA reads TGCGCCAGCAGCTTCAGCTCTGGGGCCAACGTCCTGACTTTC.

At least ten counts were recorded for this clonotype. CDR3 DNA sequence: TGTGCCAGCAGCTTAGATCAGAGGGGGCCCCAGCATTTT. Protein product: CASSLDQRGPQHF. The chain joins TRBV7-2 to TRBJ1-5, with D possibly matching TRBD1 (5 bases). V shed 1 base and J shed 9 bases, with 10 bases lying between them. The CDR3 totals 13 residues. Germline lookup yields CDR1 SGHTA and CDR2 FQGNSA.